The sequence of this TCR beta chain was determined in a study of tumor and adjacent non-tumor tissue in lung cancer (dated by TCRdb to between 2018 and 2020). Broadly, across the study: By cancer type, the cohort comprised 12 to 13 adenocarcinoma patients, a couple of squamous cell carcinoma patients and 1 small cell lung cancer patient. The roughly 15 patients were aged about 31 to 85 years, included ten or so men and 5 women, and had TNM stage I to III disease. Bulk TCRbeta repertoires were compared between lung tumor tissue and matched distant non-tumor lung tissue obtained from fewer than 16 lung cancer patients. In total, sequencing yielded 125,075,908 productive TCRbeta reads, which works out to an average of about 4.17 million reads per sample. For each patient, one tumor sample and one normal lung sample were taken, giving 25 to 30 paired specimens that underwent TCRbeta CDR3 sequencing. General findings and caveats noted by the study authors: Because peripheral blood was not sequenced, the blood TCRbeta repertoires of the lung cancer patients in the study went unexamined. TCR diversity was significantly higher in younger patients, and greater tumor TCR diversity was associated with shorter overall survival and shorter disease-free survival. Neither the sequencing platform nor unique molecular identifiers are named or mentioned anywhere in the methods. The top 100 clones accounted for a significantly larger cumulative portion of the repertoire in normal lung than in tumor tissue. Only approximately 14 patients were included in the cohort, and the need for larger samples and more detailed clinical data was noted by the authors. Tumor tissue showed significantly greater TCR diversity (inverse Simpson) than normal lung tissue (431.37 vs 166.20, P = 0.0075, Mann-Whitney U test).

Sequences SGHAT (CDR1) and FQNNGV (CDR2) are obtained from the germline V gene. The CDR3 measures 14 amino acids from cysteine to valine. Only the CDR3 part of the read is kept: 42 bases, read in frame from the first base. V is reduced by 5 bases and J by 6 bases, leaving a spacing of 17 bases between them. The library was prepared using multiplex PCR. Sequencing took place on an Illumina HiSeq 2500. Following protocols modified from ARM-PCR, the researchers constructed TCRbeta libraries through three rounds of nested PCR with primers (Table S4). Before sequencing, PCR products in the 200-500 bp range were cut out of the gel and cleaned up using the QIAquick gel extraction kit. In the paper's pipeline: Trimmomatic was used to clean the reads, FLASH merged the cleaned reads into complete CDR3 sequences, and MiTCR assigned the sequences to V(D)J germline segments. Clonal diversity was calculated as the inverse Simpson's index using VDJtools. In-frame sequences lacking a premature stop codon were counted as productive reads. TCRdb applied fastp at Q25 and MiXCR to the public reads, then kept only in-frame beta chains. Each CDR3 protein gets just one entry, which takes the most common genes and DNA from the rows behind it. TCRdb assigned the V and J calls; the authors' analysis was not used. For this sample the table gives under 150,000 distinct CDR3 sequences, of which 66% were detected only once. The top ten clonotypes cover approximately 18% of the sample.

For this clonotype: This clone's antigen is unknown. The input lacks base qualities; no much larger clone sits a single base away.

RNA was isolated from bulk, unsorted tissue, and RNA quality was assessed with a NanoDrop ND-1000 and an Agilent 2100. All donors had newly diagnosed lung cancer, had not received prior chemotherapy, and were admitted for thoracic surgery in China between August and November 2014. The study excluded patients who had received radiotherapy or chemotherapy before or who had another cancer at the same time. Pieces of surgical tissue measuring 1-2 cm3 were kept in RNAlater solution and stored at -80 degrees C until use. The material sequenced was lung tumor tissue. The chain employs TRBV11-2 and TRBJ2-7; no D segment can be confidently identified. The clonotype was recovered from a man in his sixties with small cell lung cancer. This receptor has the CDR3 CASSMSRDGLEQYV. Here is the DNA: TGTGCCAGCAGCATGTCAAGGGATGGTCTCGAGCAGTACGTC.